The next 29 T cell receptor beta chains were all read from a single sample in a study of monozygotic twins with inflammatory bowel disease. After re-calling the 5' RACE reads, TCRdb lists one entry per CDR3 protein, DNA absent. The sample's table shows around 200,000 distinct CDR3 sequences. Sequences were obtained from blood. These receptors originate from a human donor with ulcerative colitis or Crohn's disease, or a healthy co-twin of an affected twin (not recorded which).

V usage is TRBV7-8 and J usage is TRBJ2-3; no DNA is available, so the TRBD1 call from TCRdb remains unchecked. Per germline, CDR1 SGHVS and CDR2 FQNEAQ. This CDR3 has 15 residues. CDR3 sequence: CASSFRAGGTDTQYF. The variable domain in full, completed from reference TRBV7-8 and TRBJ2-3, reads GAGVSQSPRYKVAKRGQDVALRCDPISGHVSLFWYQQALGQGPEFLTYFQNEAQLDKSGLPSDRFFAERPEGSVSTLKIQRTQQEDSAVYLCASSFRAGGTDTQYFGPGTRLTVL.

V is TRBV5-1 and J is TRBJ1-2; the D call of TRBD1 rests on TCRdb alone, since no DNA is present to check it. Germline V gene sequence: CDR1 SGHRS, CDR2 YFSETQ. The CDR3 extends over 15 amino acids. CDR3 sequence: CASSLVRGSGYGYTF.

The chain joins TRBV9 to TRBJ1-2; the TRBD1 assignment by TCRdb is unverifiable without DNA. Looked up from germline, CDR1 is SGDLS and CDR2 is YYNGEE. The CDR3 length is 16 residues. CDR3 residues: CASSVDSRSRVYGYTF.

The chain combines TRBV2 with TRBJ1-2; with no DNA, the TCRdb D assignment of TRBD1 cannot be verified. There are 14 residues in the CDR3. The germline CDR1 and CDR2 sequences are SNHLY and FYNNEI. The CDR3 reads CASSGQATNYGYTF.

The J gene is TRBJ1-2, the V gene TRBV27; TCRdb designates TRBD1, a call that cannot be tested without DNA. The germline V gene encodes CDR1 MNHEY and CDR2 SMNVEV (reference sequence). The CDR3 sequence is 15 residues long. The CDR3 is CASSPVNYRVRGYTF.

This chain links TRBV18 with TRBJ2-7. The CDR3 is 14 residues long. CDR1 is KGHSH and CDR2 is LQKENI in the germline V gene. The CDR3 protein is CASSPNGEPYEQYF.

The chain joins TRBV28 to TRBJ2-1; TCRdb's D gene call, TRBD1, goes unchecked for lack of DNA. CDR3 length: 16 amino acids. The germline V gene has CDR1 MDHEN and CDR2 SYDVKM. CDR3 region: CASSLPGTGLYNEQFF.

The chain recombines TRBV10-1 with TRBJ1-1. Germline V gene sequence: CDR1 WNHNN, CDR2 SYGVQD (reference sequence). CDR3 size: 13 residues. The CDR3 sequence is CASSRGAYTEAFF.

The rearrangement uses TRBV5-1 and TRBJ2-7. The CDR3 is 15 amino acids. The germline V gene has CDR1 SGHRS and CDR2 YFSETQ. The CDR3 sequence is CASSLEQDGSYEQYF.

The V and J genes are TRBV27 and TRBJ2-6. Germline lookup yields CDR1 MNHEY and CDR2 SMNVEV (reference sequence). This CDR3 comprises 15 residues. The CDR3 reads CASSSHRAGANVLTF.

The genes are TRBV6-5 and TRBJ2-1; without DNA, the TCRdb call of TRBD2 cannot be checked. CDR1 and CDR2 (germline): MNHEY, SVGAGI. This CDR3 has 15 residues. The CDR3 protein is CASSYSLAGGSEQFF.

The V gene is TRBV7-2, the J gene TRBJ1-4. The CDR3 extends over 15 amino acids. Germline V CDR1 and CDR2: SGHTA, FQGNSA. This chain's CDR3 is CASSRDLATNEKLFF.

The chain links TRBV6-1 to TRBJ1-5; TCRdb's D call, TRBD1, is unchecked because there is no DNA. The CDR3 length is 21 residues. Germline loops: CDR1 MNHNS, CDR2 SASEGT. The CDR3 region is CASSEYRGGRGRRYSNQPQHF.

V gene TRBV9 combines with J gene TRBJ1-2; TCRdb lists TRBD1, though no DNA is available to test this call. The CDR3 extends over 12 amino acids. The germline V gene has CDR1 SGDLS and CDR2 YYNGEE. CDR3 region: CASSGRGPGYTF.

This chain uses TRBV10-3 with TRBJ1-2; as DNA is missing, the TRBD1 call by TCRdb cannot be tested. The germline V gene has CDR1 ENHRY and CDR2 SYGVKD. There are 14 residues in the CDR3. CDR3 sequence: CAIQRDKANYGYTF.

This chain links TRBV18 with TRBJ2-1. The germline CDR1 and CDR2 sequences are KGHSH and LQKENI. The CDR3 runs to 13 residues. This CDR3 reads CASSPPGHSEQFF.

The chain combines TRBV2 with TRBJ1-1. Germline V gene sequence: CDR1 SNHLY, CDR2 FYNNEI. The CDR3 contains 13 residues. The CDR3 loop is CASRAKRATEAFF.

CDR3 region: CASSFGLENNSPLHF. The chain joins TRBV12-3 or TRBV12-4 to TRBJ1-6. This CDR3 region has 15 residues.

This chain links TRBV3-1 with TRBJ2-4; the D call of TRBD1 rests on TCRdb alone, since no DNA is present to check it. The CDR3 sequence is 13 residues long. Looked up from germline, CDR1 is LGHDT and CDR2 is YNNKEL (reference sequence). The CDR3 sequence: CASSHGASDIQYF.

The CDR3 sequence is CASRLTDRGLYSPLHF. J is TRBJ1-6 and V is TRBV4-2; with no DNA, the TCRdb D assignment of TRBD1 cannot be verified. The CDR3 is 16 amino acids. CDR1 and CDR2 from the germline V gene are LGHNA and YNFKEQ.

V and J are TRBV5-8 and TRBJ1-2. The germline CDR1 and CDR2 sequences are SGHTS and YDEGEE. The CDR3 has 17 residues. CDR3 sequence: CASSPQLGTGLPYGYTF.

The J gene is TRBJ2-3, the V gene TRBV6-6; absent DNA, TCRdb's TRBD1 call cannot be checked. CDR1 is MNHNY and CDR2 is SVGAGI in the germline V gene (reference sequence). This CDR3 has 14 residues. The CDR3 sequence: CASSVSSGADTQYF.

This chain links TRBV5-5 with TRBJ1-2. The CDR3 is 13 residues long. The germline V gene has CDR1 SGHKS and CDR2 YYEKEE (reference sequence). CDR3 sequence reads: CASSLVAGYGYTF.

The V gene is TRBV12-3 or TRBV12-4, the J gene TRBJ2-7; TCRdb outputs TRBD1, but without DNA this stays unchecked. The CDR3 spans 14 residues. The CDR3 here is CASSTRQGIYEQYF.

This chain connects TRBV3-1 to TRBJ2-3; TCRdb's D call of TRBD2 is untestable without DNA. The germline V gene has CDR1 LGHDT and CDR2 YNNKEL (reference sequence). CDR3 length equals 18 residues. The CDR3 is CASSPVFSGGARTDTQYF.

The CDR3 region is CSAARTGGMTEAFF. The chain couples TRBV20-1 to TRBJ1-1; TCRdb's D call of TRBD1 is untestable without DNA. The CDR3 has 14 residues. Germline CDR1 is DFQATT and CDR2 is SNEGSKA (reference sequence).

The chain employs TRBV2 and TRBJ2-2. CDR1 and CDR2 (germline): SNHLY, FYNNEI. CDR3 length: 13 amino acids. The CDR3 region is CASSNKLTGELFF.

V is TRBV18 and J is TRBJ1-3. The CDR3 has 16 amino acids. Germline V CDR1 and CDR2: KGHSH, LQKENI. The CDR3 spells CASSPGQSTSVGTIYF.

The V and J genes are TRBV7-6 and TRBJ2-3; TCRdb designates TRBD1, a call that cannot be tested without DNA. This CDR3 has 16 residues. Looked up from germline, CDR1 is SGHVS and CDR2 is FNYEAQ. CDR3: CASSLGTGGRSDTQYF.